Below, 25 T cell receptor beta chains from the same sample are listed, as sequenced in a study of blood T cell repertoires in COVID-19. Some clones are missing from TCRdb's copy, which holds only in-frame ones; the method was immunoSEQ multiplex PCR. This sample has under 140,000 clones; 80% to 90% occur once, and the top ten carry approximately 16%. The sequenced sample consisted of peripheral blood. Source of these receptors: a woman between 55 and 75 years old with acute or convalescent COVID-19.

This sequence joins TRBV3-1 (or the pseudogene TRBV3-2) and TRBJ1-2, with D hard to call. Germline V gives CDR1 LGHDT, CDR2 YNNKEL (reference sequence). This CDR3 is 13 amino acids long. Trimming shortened V by 3 bases and J by 4 bases, and 9 bases separated the two germline ends. The CDR3 loop reads CASSQLEGYGYTF. The CDR3 DNA reads TGTGCCAGCAGCCAGCTAGAGGGCTATGGCTACACCTTC.

The sample holds a few counts of this clone. J is TRBJ1-5 and V is TRBV2, with 8 positions matching TRBD1. CDR1 and CDR2 from the germline V gene are SNHLY and FYNNEI. The CDR3 spans 15 residues. V dropped 6 bases and J dropped 4; count of bases not matched to a gene: 8. The CDR3 DNA reads TGTGCCAGCAGGGCTGACAGGGGACGAAATCAGCCCCAGCATTTT. Its protein is CASRADRGRNQPQHF.

The V gene is TRBV30, the J gene TRBJ2-5; TRBD1 might be the D (6 bases). This CDR3 contains 19 residues. V lost 0 bases to trimming and J lost 5 bases, with 28 bases between them. The V gene's germline CDR1 is GTSNPN and CDR2 SVGIG (reference sequence). CDR3 DNA sequence: TGTGCCTGGAGTGTTACAACACTGTTCCGGGACACCCCAGTCGAGACCCAGTACTTC. The encoded protein is CAWSVTTLFRDTPVETQYF.

The chain combines TRBV4-1 with TRBJ2-3, with 9 bases aligning to TRBD1. V dropped 5 bases and J dropped 5; count of bases not matched to a gene: 14. CDR3 length: 17 residues. Germline V gene lookup returns CDR1 MGHRA and CDR2 YSYEKL. The CDR3 DNA follows: TGCGCCAGCAGCACCCGTCCCCAGGACAGGGGAAGAGATACGCAGTATTTT. Encoded protein: CASSTRPQDRGRDTQYF.

The chain carries TRBV7-9 and TRBJ1-1, with 10 bases aligning to TRBD1. The length of the CDR3 is 14 residues. Germline V gene sequence: CDR1 SEHNR, CDR2 FQNEAQ (reference sequence). V shed 5 bases and J 1 base; nucleotides not matched to a gene: 1. DNA of the CDR3: TGTGCCAGCAGCCGGGACAGGGGGAACACTGAAGCTTTCTTT. It is translated as CASSRDRGNTEAFF.

V usage is TRBV28 and J usage is TRBJ1-2; TRBD1 might be the D (5 bases). Germline values: CDR1 MDHEN, CDR2 SYDVKM. The CDR3 loop spans 14 amino acids. V lost 3 bases, J lost 7 bases, and 15 bases lay in between. As DNA, the CDR3 is TGTGCCAGCAGTTTCAATGGGGCGCGTGCTGGCTACACCTTC. The encoded protein is CASSFNGARAGYTF.

The V gene is TRBV19, the J gene TRBJ2-6; D call uncertain. The CDR3 runs to 14 residues. Between the trimmed V and J ends, which lost 0 bases and 5 bases, there was a span of 5 bases. Germline CDR1 LNHDA, CDR2 SQIVND (reference sequence). The CDR3 sequence: CASSIDLWANVLTF. DNA for the CDR3: TGTGCCAGTAGTATAGACCTCTGGGCCAACGTCCTGACTTTC.

This clone has just a few counts. V usage is TRBV4-2 and J usage is TRBJ1-5, with D possibly TRBD1 on 5 matching bases. The germline V gene encodes CDR1 LGHNA and CDR2 YNFKEQ. The V and J ends lost 0 bases and 4 bases respectively, with 7 bases between them. This CDR3 is 14 amino acids long. Here the CDR3 reads CASSQESGNQPQHF. CDR3 DNA sequence: TGTGCCAGCAGCCAAGAGTCAGGGAATCAGCCCCAGCATTTT.

This chain connects TRBV28 to TRBJ1-5; D may be TRBD1 (5 bases). V was shortened by 6 bases and J by 7 bases, with 19 bases between the two germline ends. Germline CDR1 MDHEN, CDR2 SYDVKM. The length of the CDR3 is 15 residues. The CDR3 DNA reads TGTGCCAGCAGGCTCATGTGGGGGGTCGGGCAGCCCCAGCATTTT. Translating it yields CASRLMWGVGQPQHF. The variable domain in full, completed from reference TRBV28 and TRBJ1-5, reads DVKVTQSSRYLVKRTGEKVFLECVQDMDHENMFWYRQDPGLGLRLIYFSYDVKMKEKGDIPEGYSVSREKKERFSLILESASTNQTSMYLCASRLMWGVGQPQHFGDGTRLSIL.

The chain joins TRBV9 to TRBJ2-2, with D perhaps TRBD2 (5 bases). The germline gives CDR1 SGDLS, CDR2 YYNGEE. This CDR3 region has 17 residues. Trimming pared 2 bases from V and 6 bases from J, leaving 20 bases between. The CDR3 sequence: CASSVATGMAPAGELFF. The CDR3 DNA is TGTGCCAGCAGCGTGGCCACGGGGATGGCCCCCGCCGGGGAGCTGTTTTTT.

The table lists this clone with a few counts. This chain connects TRBV6-6 to TRBJ1-5; D is perhaps TRBD1 (5 bases). Germline V CDR1 and CDR2: MNHNY, SVGAGI (reference sequence). The CDR3 spans 15 residues. V was trimmed by 5 bases and J by 9 bases, leaving 20 bases between them. The CDR3 here is CASSTPPGGRGPQHF. For the CDR3, the DNA is TGTGCCAGCAGTACTCCTCCTGGGGGGAGAGGGCCCCAGCATTTT.

This chain links TRBV18 with TRBJ1-5; TRBD1 matches at 10 bases. With V trimmed by 3 bases and J by 4 bases, 15 bases remained unmatched. Germline CDR1 is KGHSH and CDR2 is LQKENI. The CDR3 totals 19 residues. The CDR3 sequence is CASSPARGQGNYLNQPQHF. CDR3 nucleotide sequence: TGTGCCAGCTCACCGGCCAGGGGACAGGGGAACTACCTTAATCAGCCCCAGCATTTT.

The chain recombines TRBV24-1 with TRBJ2-5; TRBD2 aligns across 11 bases. Germline lookup yields CDR1 KGHDR and CDR2 SFDVKD. The CDR3 sequence is 17 residues long. V trimming: 4 bases; J trimming: 4 bases; junction bases outside the gene matches: 10. CDR3 residues: CATSDIAGGPARETQYF. CDR3 bases: TGTGCCACCAGTGACATAGCGGGGGGGCCTGCAAGAGAGACCCAGTACTTC.

CDR3 sequence: CASSGSAGEETQYF. The CDR3 DNA follows: TGTGCCAGCAGTGGTTCAGCAGGGGAAGAGACCCAGTACTTC. The V gene is TRBV2, the J gene TRBJ2-5; D possibly corresponds to TRBD1 (6 bases). The CDR3 covers 14 residues. Germline CDR1 reads SNHLY; CDR2 reads FYNNEI. Between the trimmed V and J ends, which lost 4 bases and 3 bases, there was a span of 12 bases.

V is TRBV29-1 and J is TRBJ2-7, with D possibly matching TRBD1 (7 bases). V was pared by 1 base and J by 7 bases, with 14 bases between. This CDR3 comprises 13 residues. The germline CDR1 and CDR2 sequences are SQVTM and ANQGSEA. The CDR3 DNA sequence: TGCAGCGTTGAAGGACAGGGAGGTGTAGAGCAGTACTTC. Translation: CSVEGQGGVEQYF.

This clone was seen just once. The V call is TRBV7-3, the J call TRBJ1-1; a possible D gene is TRBD1 (5 bases). Germline-derived CDR1 and CDR2 are SGHTA and FQGTGA. Trimming removed 1 base from V and 1 base from J, with 16 bases in between. CDR3 length equals 17 residues. CDR3 region: CASSLSQGWGSNTEAFF. The CDR3, as DNA: TGTGCCAGCAGCTTAAGTCAGGGCTGGGGCTCGAACACTGAAGCTTTCTTT.

The chain joins TRBV11-2 to TRBJ1-2; maybe TRBD1 (6 bases). CDR1 SGHAT and CDR2 FQNNGV come from the germline V gene. This CDR3 region has 15 residues. Trimming took 1 base from V and 4 from J, leaving 13 bases between them. The CDR3 sequence is CASSLGRQVAYGYTF. CDR3 DNA sequence: TGTGCCAGCAGCTTAGGACGACAGGTTGCCTATGGCTACACCTTC.

The sample holds a few counts of this clone. The V and J genes are TRBV6-5 and TRBJ2-4, with TRBD1 as a possible D gene (6 bases). CDR1 is MNHEY, CDR2 SVGAGI, per germline. The CDR3 is made up of 12 amino acids. The V and J ends lost 4 bases and 5 bases respectively, with 6 bases between them. CDR3 protein: CASSWTENIQYF. The CDR3 nucleotides are TGTGCCAGCAGTTGGACAGAAAACATTCAGTACTTC.

This clone was observed a few times. The V gene is TRBV18, the J gene TRBJ1-3; D is perhaps TRBD1 (5 bases). V dropped 4 bases and J dropped 5 bases, with 18 bases sitting between them. CDR1 KGHSH and CDR2 LQKENI come from the germline V gene. The CDR3 has 16 residues. The chain's CDR3 is CASSRMPSGVRNTIYF. In DNA form, the CDR3 reads TGTGCCAGCTCACGAATGCCGTCGGGGGTGAGAAACACCATATATTTT. Variable domain in full (rest from reference TRBV18 and TRBJ1-3): NAGVMQNPRHLVRRRGQEARLRCSPMKGHSHVYWYRQLPEEGLKFMVYLQKENIIDESGMPKERFSAEFPKEGPSILRIQQVVRGDSAAYFCASSRMPSGVRNTIYFGEGSWLTVV.

This clone was seen a single time. The V gene is TRBV3-1 (or the pseudogene TRBV3-2), the J gene TRBJ2-5; tentative D call: TRBD2 (5 bases). Trimming took off 0 bases at V and 5 bases at J, with 16 bases between the two ends. The CDR3 runs 16 residues. Germline CDR1 reads LGHDT; CDR2 reads YNNKEL (reference sequence). The CDR3: CASSQEGQRVQETQYF. CDR3 bases: TGTGCCAGCAGCCAAGAAGGGCAGAGGGTCCAGGAGACCCAGTACTTC.

V and J are TRBV5-1 and TRBJ2-2; TRBD1 matches at 10 bases. The CDR3 sequence is 16 residues long. V lost 4 bases to trimming and J lost 5 bases; unmatched junction nucleotides: 8. Looked up from germline, CDR1 is SGHRS and CDR2 is YFSETQ. The CDR3 DNA reads as TGCGCCAGCAGCGCCTTGGGGACAGGGGATACCGGGGAGCTGTTTTTT. It yields the protein CASSALGTGDTGELFF.

The chain is built from TRBV28 and TRBJ1-5, with D possibly matching TRBD1 (6 bases). Per germline, CDR1 MDHEN and CDR2 SYDVKM. The length of the CDR3 is 17 residues. Trimming took 2 bases from V and 0 from J, leaving 14 bases between them. The CDR3 DNA reads as TGTGCCAGCAGTTTAGGACAGAGCCCCTATAGCAATCAGCCCCAGCATTTT. The encoded protein is CASSLGQSPYSNQPQHF.

The chain is built from TRBV13 and TRBJ1-3; tentatively, D is TRBD1 (6 bases). CDR3 size: 14 residues. Germline CDR1 is PRHDT and CDR2 is FYEKMQ (reference sequence). V dropped 4 bases and J dropped 2 bases, with 9 bases sitting between them. CDR3 sequence (DNA): TGTGCCAGCAGCTCCCAGGGGACTGGAAACACCATATATTTT. It is translated as CASSSQGTGNTIYF.

Remarks on this clone: This specimen includes other DNA sequences encoding the same CDR3. J is TRBJ1-2 and V is TRBV5-1; D remains ambiguous. The length of the CDR3 is 13 residues. V was shortened by 0 bases and J by 3 bases, with 6 bases between the two germline ends. In germline, CDR1 is SGHRS, CDR2 YFSETQ. This chain's CDR3 is CASSLGQDYGYTF. For the CDR3, the DNA is TGCGCCAGCAGCTTGGGGCAGGACTATGGCTACACCTTC.

The chain combines TRBV4-1 with TRBJ2-1; no firm D call. Deletions cut 0 bases from V and 2 bases from J, with 8 bases between. The germline gives CDR1 MGHRA, CDR2 YSYEKL. This CDR3 region has 15 residues. The CDR3 DNA sequence: TGCGCCAGCAGCCAAGATAAGCCCCCCTACAATGAGCAGTTCTTC. This sequence encodes CASSQDKPPYNEQFF.